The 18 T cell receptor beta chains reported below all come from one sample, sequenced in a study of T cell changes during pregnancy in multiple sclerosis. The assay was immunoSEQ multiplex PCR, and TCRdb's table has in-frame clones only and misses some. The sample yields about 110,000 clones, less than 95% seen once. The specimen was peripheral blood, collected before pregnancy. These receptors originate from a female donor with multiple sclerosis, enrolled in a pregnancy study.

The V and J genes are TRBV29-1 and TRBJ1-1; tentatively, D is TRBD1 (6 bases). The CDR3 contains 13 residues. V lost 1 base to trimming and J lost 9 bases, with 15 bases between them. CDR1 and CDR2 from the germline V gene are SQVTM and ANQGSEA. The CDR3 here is CSVEGGNRVKAFF. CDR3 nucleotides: TGCAGCGTTGAAGGAGGGAACAGGGTCAAAGCTTTCTTT.

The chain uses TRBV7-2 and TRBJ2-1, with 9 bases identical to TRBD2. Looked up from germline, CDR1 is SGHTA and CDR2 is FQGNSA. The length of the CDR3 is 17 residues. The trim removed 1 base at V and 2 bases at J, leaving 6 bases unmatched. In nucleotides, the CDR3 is TGTGCCAGCAGCTTAGTGCTAGCGGGGACAACCTACAATGAGCAGTTCTTC. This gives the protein CASSLVLAGTTYNEQFF.

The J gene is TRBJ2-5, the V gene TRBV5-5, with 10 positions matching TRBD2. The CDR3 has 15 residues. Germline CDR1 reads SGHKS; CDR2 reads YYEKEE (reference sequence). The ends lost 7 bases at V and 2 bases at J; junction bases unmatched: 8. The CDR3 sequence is CASGKTGLAQETQYF. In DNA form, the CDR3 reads TGTGCCAGCGGAAAAACGGGACTAGCGCAAGAGACCCAGTACTTC. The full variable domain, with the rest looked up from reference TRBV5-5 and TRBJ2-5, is DAGVTQSPTHLIKTRGQQVTLRCSPISGHKSVSWYQQVLGQGPQFIFQYYEKEERGRGNFPDRFSARQFPNYSSELNVNALLLGDSALYLCASGKTGLAQETQYFGPGTRLLVL.

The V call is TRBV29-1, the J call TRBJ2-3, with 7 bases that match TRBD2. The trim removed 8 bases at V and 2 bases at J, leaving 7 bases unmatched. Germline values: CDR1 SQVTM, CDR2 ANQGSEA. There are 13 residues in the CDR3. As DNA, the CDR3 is TGCAGCTCGGGGGGTCGGGTCACAGATACGCAGTATTTT. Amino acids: CSSGGRVTDTQYF.

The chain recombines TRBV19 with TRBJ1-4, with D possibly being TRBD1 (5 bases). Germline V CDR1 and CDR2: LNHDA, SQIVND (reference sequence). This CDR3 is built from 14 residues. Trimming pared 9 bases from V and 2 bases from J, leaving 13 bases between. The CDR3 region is CASKTVSTNEKLFF. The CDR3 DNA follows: TGTGCCAGCAAGACAGTGAGTACTAATGAAAAACTGTTTTTT.

The CDR3, as DNA: TGTGCCACCAGCAGAGGCTCCGGGACAGGTTTCGTGGAGCAGTACTTC. Translated: CATSRGSGTGFVEQYF. V gene TRBV15 combines with J gene TRBJ2-7, with 8 bases identical to TRBD1. V lost 1 base to trimming and J lost 7 bases; unmatched junction nucleotides: 12. The CDR3 consists of 16 residues. From germline, CDR1 is LNHNV and CDR2 YYDKDF (reference sequence). The entire variable domain, with the rest obtained from reference TRBV15 and TRBJ2-7, is as follows: DAMVIQNPRYQVTQFGKPVTLSCSQTLNHNVMYWYQQKSSQAPKLLFHYYDKDFNNEADTPDNFQSRRPNTSFCFLDIRSPGLGDTAMYLCATSRGSGTGFVEQYFGPGTRLTVT.

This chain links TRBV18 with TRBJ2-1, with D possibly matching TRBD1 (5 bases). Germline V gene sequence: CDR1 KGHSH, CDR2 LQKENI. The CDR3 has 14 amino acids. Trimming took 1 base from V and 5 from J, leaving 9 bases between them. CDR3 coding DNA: TGTGCCAGCTCACCACTCGACAGCCACAATGAGCAGTTCTTC. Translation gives CASSPLDSHNEQFF. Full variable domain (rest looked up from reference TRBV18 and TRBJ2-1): NAGVMQNPRHLVRRRGQEARLRCSPMKGHSHVYWYRQLPEEGLKFMVYLQKENIIDESGMPKERFSAEFPKEGPSILRIQQVVRGDSAAYFCASSPLDSHNEQFFGPGTRLTVL.

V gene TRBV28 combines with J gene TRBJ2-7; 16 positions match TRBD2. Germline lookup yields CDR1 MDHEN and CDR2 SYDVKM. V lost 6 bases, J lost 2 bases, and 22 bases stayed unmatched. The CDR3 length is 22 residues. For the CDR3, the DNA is TGTGCCAGCAGAACCTATCCGGGACTAGCGGGAGGGCCTCCAAATAGCGCCTACGAGCAGTACTTC. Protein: CASRTYPGLAGGPPNSAYEQYF.

In nucleotides, the CDR3 is TGTGCCTGGAGGGGTCAGGGCTCTGAAGCTTTCTTT. This codes for CAWRGQGSEAFF. The chain couples TRBV30 to TRBJ1-1; D perhaps matches TRBD1 (5 bases). The V and J ends lost 3 bases and 6 bases respectively, with 11 bases between them. The germline V gene has CDR1 GTSNPN and CDR2 SVGIG (reference sequence). The CDR3 runs to 12 residues.

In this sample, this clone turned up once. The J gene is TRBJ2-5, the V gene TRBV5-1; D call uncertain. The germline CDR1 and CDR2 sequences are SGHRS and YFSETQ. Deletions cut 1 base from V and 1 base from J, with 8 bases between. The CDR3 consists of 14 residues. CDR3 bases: TGCGCCAGCAGCTTGTGGCAGCGCCAAGAGACCCAGTACTTC. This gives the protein CASSLWQRQETQYF.

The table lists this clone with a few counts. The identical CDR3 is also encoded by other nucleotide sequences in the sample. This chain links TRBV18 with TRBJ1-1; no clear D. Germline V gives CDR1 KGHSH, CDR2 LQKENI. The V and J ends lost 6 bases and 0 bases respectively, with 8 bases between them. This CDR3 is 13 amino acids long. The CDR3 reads CASSPDMNTEAFF. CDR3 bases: TGTGCCAGCTCCCCAGACATGAACACTGAAGCTTTCTTT.

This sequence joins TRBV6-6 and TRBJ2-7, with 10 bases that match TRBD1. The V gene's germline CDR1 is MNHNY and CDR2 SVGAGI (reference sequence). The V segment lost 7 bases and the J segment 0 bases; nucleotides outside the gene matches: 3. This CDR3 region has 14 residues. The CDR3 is CASTRTGGSYEQYF. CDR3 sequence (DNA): TGTGCCAGCACAAGGACAGGGGGCTCCTACGAGCAGTACTTC.

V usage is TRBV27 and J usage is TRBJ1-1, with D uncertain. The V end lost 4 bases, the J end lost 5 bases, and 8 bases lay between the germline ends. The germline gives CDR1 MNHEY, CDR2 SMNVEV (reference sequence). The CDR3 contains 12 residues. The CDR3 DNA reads TGTGCCAGCAGTTATGGAGGGACTGAAGCTTTCTTT. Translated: CASSYGGTEAFF.

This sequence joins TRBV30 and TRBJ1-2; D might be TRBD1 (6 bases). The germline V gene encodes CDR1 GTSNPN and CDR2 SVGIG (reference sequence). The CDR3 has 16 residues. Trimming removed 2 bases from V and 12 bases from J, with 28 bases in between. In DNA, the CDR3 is TGTGCCTGGAGTTTCCCGTCCACAGGGCGGGCGAGTGTTAACACCTTC. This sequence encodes CAWSFPSTGRASVNTF.

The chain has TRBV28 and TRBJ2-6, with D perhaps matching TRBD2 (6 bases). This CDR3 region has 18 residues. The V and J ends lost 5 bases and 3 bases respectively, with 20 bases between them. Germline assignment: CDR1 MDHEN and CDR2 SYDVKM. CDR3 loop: CASSQVRGGLGGANVLTF. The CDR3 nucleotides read TGTGCCAGCAGTCAAGTTAGGGGAGGATTGGGTGGGGCCAACGTCCTGACTTTC.

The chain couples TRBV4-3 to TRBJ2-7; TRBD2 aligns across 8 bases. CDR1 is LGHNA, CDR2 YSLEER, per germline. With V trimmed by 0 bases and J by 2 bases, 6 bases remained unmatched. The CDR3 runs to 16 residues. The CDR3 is CASSQDTSGGPYEQYF. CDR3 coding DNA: TGCGCCAGCAGCCAAGATACAAGCGGGGGACCCTACGAGCAGTACTTC.

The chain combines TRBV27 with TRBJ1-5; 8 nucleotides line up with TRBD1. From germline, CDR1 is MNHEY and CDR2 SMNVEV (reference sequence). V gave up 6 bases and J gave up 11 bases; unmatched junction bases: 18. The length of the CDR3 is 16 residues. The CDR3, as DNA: TGTGCCAGCAGCAAACTCCCAGGGGGCGGACTAGGAGCCCAGCATTTT. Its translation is CASSKLPGGGLGAQHF.

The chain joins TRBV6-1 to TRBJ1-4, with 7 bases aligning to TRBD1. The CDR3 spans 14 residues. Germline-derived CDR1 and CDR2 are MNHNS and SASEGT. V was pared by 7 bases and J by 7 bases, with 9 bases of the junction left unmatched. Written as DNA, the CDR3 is TGTGCCAGCATTCGACAGGGTGTGTTTGAAAAACTGTTTTTT. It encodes CASIRQGVFEKLFF.